The sequence of this TCR beta chain was determined in a study of regulatory T cells in long-lasting Graves disease. This clonotype was counted ten times or more. Sample time point: newly diagnosed GD, antithyroid drugs for less than 3 months. RNA from PBMCs was the source of the TCR library. The authors built TCR beta libraries using iRepertoire HTBI primers and Arm-PCR of CDR3 regions. One entry per CDR3 protein, called by TCRdb with MiXCR from the multiplex PCR reads. Of 400,000 to 500,000 distinct CDR3 sequences in the sample, approximately 15% were seen once. CDR1 is MNHNS and CDR2 is SASEGT in the germline V gene. CDR3 size: 15 residues. V was shortened by 4 bases and J by 3 bases, with 12 bases between the two germline ends. These records were also assigned to another study, of T cells in Graves' hyperthyroidism and ophthalmopathy. That report adds: First-round RT-PCR of the TCR CDR3 relied on the HTBI primer set.

This receptor was obtained from a woman aged 40 to 49 with Graves disease. This material consisted of peripheral blood mononuclear cells (PBMCs), taken at new diagnosis, from a patient treated with antithyroid drugs. This chain links TRBV6-1 with TRBJ1-4; D remains ambiguous. For the CDR3, the DNA is TGTGCCAGCAGTGGCCCGACATCTCCTAATGAAAAACTGTTTTTT. It specifies CASSGPTSPNEKLFF.